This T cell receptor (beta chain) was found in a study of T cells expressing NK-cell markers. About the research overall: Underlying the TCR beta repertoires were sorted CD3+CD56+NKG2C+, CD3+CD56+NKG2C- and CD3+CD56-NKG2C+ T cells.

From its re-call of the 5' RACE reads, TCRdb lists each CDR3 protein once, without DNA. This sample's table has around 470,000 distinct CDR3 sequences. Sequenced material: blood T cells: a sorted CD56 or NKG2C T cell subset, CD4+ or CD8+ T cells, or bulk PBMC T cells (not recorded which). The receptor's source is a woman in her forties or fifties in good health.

The CDR3 reads CASSSGQTYNEQFF. The chain links TRBV5-1 to TRBJ2-1. The germline gives CDR1 SGHRS, CDR2 YFSETQ. The CDR3 sequence is 14 residues long. Supplemented by reference TRBV5-1 and TRBJ2-1, the full variable domain reads KAGVTQTPRYLIKTRGQQVTLSCSPISGHRSVSWYQQTPGQGLQFLFEYFSETQRNKGNFPGRFSGRQFSNSRSEMNVSTLELGDSALYLCASSSGQTYNEQFFGPGTRLTVL.